This T cell receptor (beta chain) was sequenced for a study of cytomegalovirus exposure and HLA in healthy donors. Germline loops: CDR1 MDHEN, CDR2 SYDVKM. The CDR3 loop spans 18 amino acids. V lost 6 bases and J lost 0; bases outside the gene matches: 16. Study results and caveats: Investigators reported over 150 TCR beta chains as tied to cytomegalovirus. Confirmation in vitro established that three CMV-associated chains were specific for CMV antigens. According to a subsequent analysis, TCR clusters from the first cohort were inclined to appear together in the 120 or so validation repertoires. Rarity characterized most TCR sequences, yet some public TCRs appeared in many donors.

Data came from immunoSEQ multiplex PCR; TCRdb stores just in-frame clones and leaves some out. The table has 90,000 to 130,000 clones, roughly 95% seen once; the top ten hold about 0.7%. Turning to this clone: Antigen: not known.

The sequence came from a young woman in good health and CMV-seronegative. The chain has TRBV28 and TRBJ2-5, with 7 positions matching TRBD2. The sample taken for sequencing was PBMCs. CDR3 sequence: CASRQAVKRGAYQETQYF. The CDR3 DNA is TGTGCCAGCAGACAGGCGGTAAAGCGGGGCGCGTACCAAGAGACCCAGTACTTC.